The text below deals with one T cell receptor (beta chain). These data originate in a study of cytomegalovirus exposure and HLA in healthy donors. V was cut by 1 base and J by 0 bases, with 9 bases left in between. Germline CDR1 reads SGHVS; CDR2 reads FQNEAQ. The CDR3 is made up of 16 amino acids. Method: immunoSEQ multiplex PCR; TCRdb's copy keeps in-frame clones and lacks some. This sample carries about 79,000 clones, 90% to 95% of them seen once, and the ten largest clones take approximately 3.8%. The sample consisted of PBMCs. The source is a woman aged 25 to 39 in good health and CMV-seronegative. This chain joins TRBV7-8 and TRBJ1-4; no definite D call. The CDR3 is CASSLGPLATNEKLFF. DNA for the CDR3: TGTGCCAGCAGCTTAGGCCCACTGGCAACTAATGAAAAACTGTTTTTT.